This TCR beta chain stems from a study of blood T cell repertoires in COVID-19. Whole-study context: In each case, the material was cDNA or gDNA derived from T cells, B-cell-depleted T cells, or PBMCs.

Authors' processing steps: For nucleated cells, counts were estimated from reference gene primer amplification. Measured with immunoSEQ multiplex PCR; TCRdb has only the in-frame clones, and not every one. The DNA was the basis for D and trimming; V, J and clone size are from that table. The sample records a few hundred thousand clones, 70% to 90% being singletons. This clone was seen a few times. Per the germline V gene, CDR1 is MDHEN and CDR2 is SYDVKM. The germline V and J ends were trimmed by 1 base and 4 bases, with 8 bases remaining between them. This CDR3 comprises 14 residues. The V call is TRBV28, the J call TRBJ1-5, with no clear D. The sample taken for sequencing was PBMCs or T cells enriched from blood (not recorded which). This TCR came from a woman between 45 and 65 years old who had been exposed to COVID-19. CDR3 region: CASSLYRTNQPQHF. The CDR3 DNA reads as TGTGCCAGCAGTTTATACCGTACTAATCAGCCCCAGCATTTT. The full variable domain, rest sourced from reference TRBV28 and TRBJ1-5, is DVKVTQSSRYLVKRTGEKVFLECVQDMDHENMFWYRQDPGLGLRLIYFSYDVKMKEKGDIPEGYSVSREKKERFSLILESASTNQTSMYLCASSLYRTNQPQHFGDGTRLSIL.